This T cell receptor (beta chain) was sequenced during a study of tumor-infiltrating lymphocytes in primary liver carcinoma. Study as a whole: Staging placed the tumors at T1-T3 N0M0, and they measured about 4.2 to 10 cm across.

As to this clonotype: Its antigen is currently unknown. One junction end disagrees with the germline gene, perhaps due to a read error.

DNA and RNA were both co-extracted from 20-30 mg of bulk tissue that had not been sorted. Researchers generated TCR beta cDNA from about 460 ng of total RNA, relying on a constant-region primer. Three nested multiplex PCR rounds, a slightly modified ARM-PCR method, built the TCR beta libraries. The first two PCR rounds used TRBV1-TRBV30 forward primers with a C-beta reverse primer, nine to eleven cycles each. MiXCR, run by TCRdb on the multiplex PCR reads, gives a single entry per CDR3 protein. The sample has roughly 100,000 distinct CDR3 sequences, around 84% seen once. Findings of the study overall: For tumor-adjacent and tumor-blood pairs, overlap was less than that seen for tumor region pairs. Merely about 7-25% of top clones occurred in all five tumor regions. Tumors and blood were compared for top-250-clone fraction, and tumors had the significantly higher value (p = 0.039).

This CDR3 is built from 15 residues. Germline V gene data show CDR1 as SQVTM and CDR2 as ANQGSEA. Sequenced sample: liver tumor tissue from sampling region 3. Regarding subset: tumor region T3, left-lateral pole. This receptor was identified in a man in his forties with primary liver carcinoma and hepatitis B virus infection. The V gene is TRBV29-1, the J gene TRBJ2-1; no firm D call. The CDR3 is CSFDLFRANTNEHFF. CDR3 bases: TGCAGCTTTGATCTTTTTAGGGCCAATACCAATGAGCACTTCTTC.